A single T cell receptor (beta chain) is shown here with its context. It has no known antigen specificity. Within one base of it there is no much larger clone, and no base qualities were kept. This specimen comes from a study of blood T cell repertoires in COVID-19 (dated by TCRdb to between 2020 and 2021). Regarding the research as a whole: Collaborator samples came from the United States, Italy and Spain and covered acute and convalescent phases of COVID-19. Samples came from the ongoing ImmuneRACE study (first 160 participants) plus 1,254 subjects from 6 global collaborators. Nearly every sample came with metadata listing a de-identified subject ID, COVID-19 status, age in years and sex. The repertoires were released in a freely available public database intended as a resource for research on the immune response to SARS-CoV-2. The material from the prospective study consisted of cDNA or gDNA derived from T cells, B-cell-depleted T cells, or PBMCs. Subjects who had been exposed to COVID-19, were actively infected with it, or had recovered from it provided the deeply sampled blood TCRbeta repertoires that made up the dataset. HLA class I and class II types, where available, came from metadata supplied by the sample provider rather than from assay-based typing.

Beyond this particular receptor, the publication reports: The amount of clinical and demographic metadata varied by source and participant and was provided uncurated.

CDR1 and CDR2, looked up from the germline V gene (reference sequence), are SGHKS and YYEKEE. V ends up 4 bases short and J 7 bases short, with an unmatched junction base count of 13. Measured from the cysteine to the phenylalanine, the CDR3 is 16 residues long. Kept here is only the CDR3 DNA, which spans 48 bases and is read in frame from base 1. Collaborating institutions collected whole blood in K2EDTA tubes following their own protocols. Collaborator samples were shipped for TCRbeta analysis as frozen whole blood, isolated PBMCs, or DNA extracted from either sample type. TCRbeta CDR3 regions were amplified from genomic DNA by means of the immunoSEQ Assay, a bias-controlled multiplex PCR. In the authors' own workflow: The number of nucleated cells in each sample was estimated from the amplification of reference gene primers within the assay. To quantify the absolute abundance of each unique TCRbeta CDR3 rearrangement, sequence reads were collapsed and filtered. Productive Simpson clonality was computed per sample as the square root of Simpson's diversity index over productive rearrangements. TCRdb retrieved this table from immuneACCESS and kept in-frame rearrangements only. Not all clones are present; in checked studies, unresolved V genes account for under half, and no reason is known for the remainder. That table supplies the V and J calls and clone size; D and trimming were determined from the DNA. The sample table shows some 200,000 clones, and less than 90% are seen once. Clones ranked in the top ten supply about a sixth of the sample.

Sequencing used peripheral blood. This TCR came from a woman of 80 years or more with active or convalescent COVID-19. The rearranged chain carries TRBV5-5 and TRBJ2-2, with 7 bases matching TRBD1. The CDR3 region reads CASSHDRVSRIGELFF. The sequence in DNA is TGTGCCAGCAGCCACGACAGGGTCTCAAGGATCGGGGAGCTGTTTTTT.